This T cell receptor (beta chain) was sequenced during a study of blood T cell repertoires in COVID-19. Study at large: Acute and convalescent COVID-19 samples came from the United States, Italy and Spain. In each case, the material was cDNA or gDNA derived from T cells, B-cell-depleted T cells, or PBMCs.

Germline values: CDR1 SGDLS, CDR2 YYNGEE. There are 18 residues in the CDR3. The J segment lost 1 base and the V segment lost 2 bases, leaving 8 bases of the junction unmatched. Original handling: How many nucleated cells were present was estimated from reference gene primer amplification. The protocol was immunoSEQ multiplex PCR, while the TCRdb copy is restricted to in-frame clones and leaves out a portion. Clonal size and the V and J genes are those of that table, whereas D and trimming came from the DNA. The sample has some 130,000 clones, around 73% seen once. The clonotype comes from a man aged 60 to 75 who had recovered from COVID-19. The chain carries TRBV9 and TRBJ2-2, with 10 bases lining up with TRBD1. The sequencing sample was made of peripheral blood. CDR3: CASSVGTGVYGNTGELFF. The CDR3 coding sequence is TGTGCCAGCAGCGTGGGGACAGGGGTGTATGGGAACACCGGGGAGCTGTTTTTT. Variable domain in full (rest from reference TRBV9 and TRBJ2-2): DSGVTQTPKHLITATGQRVTLRCSPRSGDLSVYWYQQSLDQGLQFLIQYYNGEERAKGNILERFSAQQFPDLHSELNLSSLELGDSALYFCASSVGTGVYGNTGELFFGEGSRLTVL.